This TCR beta chain stems from a study of T-cell reconstitution after alpha-beta-depleted transplantation in children. Unique molecular identifiers were incorporated when the TCRbeta library was constructed. One entry per CDR3 protein results from TCRdb running MiXCR on the PCR reads. This table holds 600,000 to 700,000 distinct CDR3 sequences, roughly 17% found once. This receptor was obtained from a human donor who donated a stem cell graft to a child with acute myeloid leukemia. The sample here was PBMCs from the stem cell graft donor, taken from the stem cell graft.

CDR3 in amino acids: CASRPGQINYGYTF. The CDR3 DNA reads TGTGCCAGCAGGCCTGGACAGATTAACTATGGCTACACCTTC. This chain joins TRBV7-2 and TRBJ1-2; D is perhaps TRBD1 (6 bases). The CDR3 loop spans 14 amino acids. Germline V gives CDR1 SGHTA, CDR2 FQGNSA. V lost 6 bases and J lost 1, with 12 bases in between.